This TCR beta chain was retrieved from a study of CD8+CD57+ T cells in acquired aplastic anemia. Study-wide results and limits: Patients and controls shared over 25 CD8+ CDR3 sequences, which appeared highly expressed in patients and within their immunodominant clones.

Patients who underwent sequencing had shown CD8+CD57+ cell expansion by flow cytometry. Every patient presented with severe acquired aplastic anemia. By the time of blood sampling, patients had still received no therapy. Genomic DNA served as template for TCR beta VDJ and CDR3 profiling. One entry per CDR3 protein results from TCRdb running MiXCR on the reads. This table holds roughly 170,000 distinct CDR3 sequences, approximately 48% found once. Germline CDR1 and CDR2: DFQATT and SNEGSKA (reference sequence). Trimming cost V 1 base and J 6 bases, with 9 bases left between them. The CDR3 is 12 residues long. A word on this clonotype: As yet, its antigen is unknown.

V gene TRBV20-1 combines with J gene TRBJ1-2; D possibly corresponds to TRBD1 (6 bases). The sequence came from a human donor with aplastic anemia. Sequencing was done on a sample of sorted CD4+, CD8+, or CD8+CD57+ T cells (not recorded which) from PBMCs. The CDR3 coding sequence is TGCAGTGCTAGAGGCAGGGGAGATGGCTACACCTTC. As protein: CSARGRGDGYTF.